These T cell receptor beta chains were read from a single sample in a study of cytomegalovirus exposure and HLA in healthy donors. Using immunoSEQ multiplex PCR, the repertoire was profiled, and TCRdb retains in-frame clones only, with some absent. The sample gives 150,000 or so clones, approximately 80% of which show up once; around 4% is in the top ten. The source material was PBMCs. The source of these receptors is a male donor in good health and CMV-seropositive. Each CDR3 is given with its conserved first and last residue. Each record gives: clone size, CDR3 length, D gene, J gene, V gene, CDR3 DNA, CDR3 protein. The D gene is left open where the match is weak. Where a row states a size, it is once, few, many or the class of an expanded clone; other rows omit it.

size: NA; length: 16; D: NA; J: TRBJ1-2; V: TRBV14; DNA: TGTGCCAGCAGCCACTCGGAGCCCTTTCCGAACTATGGCTACACCTTC; CDR3: CASSHSEPFPNYGYTF
size: NA; length: 15; D: NA; J: TRBJ1-1; V: TRBV25-1; DNA: TGTGCCGTCTCGAAGGGAGGGGGAACGGGAACTGAAGCTTTCTTT; CDR3: CAVSKGGGTGTEAFF
size: NA; length: 16; D: TRBD2; J: TRBJ2-1; V: TRBV6-5; DNA: TGTGCCAGCAGTTCCCGACTAGCGGCCGGCTACAATGAGCAGTTCTTC; CDR3: CASSSRLAAGYNEQFF
size: once; length: 15; D: TRBD1; J: TRBJ2-7; V: TRBV5-1; DNA: TGCGCCAGCACCTGGGGACAGGGTATCTCCTACGAGCAGTACTTC; CDR3: CASTWGQGISYEQYF
size: NA; length: 17; D: TRBD1; J: TRBJ2-4; V: TRBV30; DNA: TGTGCCTGGAGTGTACGATCCGACAGGGTTGGCAAAAACATTCAGTACTTC; CDR3: CAWSVRSDRVGKNIQYF
size: NA; length: 16; D: TRBD2; J: TRBJ2-3; V: TRBV10-3; DNA: TGTGCCATCAGTGCGACGCTAGCGGCAGACACAGATACGCAGTATTTT; CDR3: CAISATLAADTDTQYF
size: NA; length: 15; D: NA; J: TRBJ2-7; V: TRBV6-1; DNA: TGTGCCAGCAGTGCTGGCAGACTTTACTCCTACGAGCAGTACTTC; CDR3: CASSAGRLYSYEQYF
size: NA; length: 17; D: TRBD2; J: TRBJ2-1; V: TRBV5-1; DNA: TGCGCCAGCAGCTTGGGAGCTAGCGGGGTCTCCTACAATGAGCAGTTCTTC; CDR3: CASSLGASGVSYNEQFF
size: NA; length: 15; D: NA; J: TRBJ1-1; V: TRBV2; DNA: TGTGCCAGCAATGCCCCCGGGAGTAAGAACACTGAAGCTTTCTTT; CDR3: CASNAPGSKNTEAFF
size: NA; length: 12; D: NA; J: TRBJ1-1; V: TRBV6-4; DNA: TGTGCCAGCAACCAGGGGAACACTGAAGCTTTCTTT; CDR3: CASNQGNTEAFF
size: NA; length: 23; D: TRBD2; J: TRBJ2-7; V: TRBV28; DNA: TGTGCCAGCAGTTTAGTGGTTGGGGCCGTAGCGGGACCACCCCGGGCGAAAACCTACGAGCAGTACTTC; CDR3: CASSLVVGAVAGPPRAKTYEQYF
size: NA; length: 16; D: NA; J: TRBJ2-2; V: TRBV27; DNA: TGTGCCAGCAGTTTAGACCGGGAGAAATGGGCCGGGGAGCTGTTTTTT; CDR3: CASSLDREKWAGELFF
size: NA; length: 18; D: TRBD2; J: TRBJ2-7; V: TRBV7-2; DNA: TGTGCCAGCAGCTTATGGCGACCGTACGCGGGGGTGAACTACGAGCAGTACTTC; CDR3: CASSLWRPYAGVNYEQYF
size: NA; length: 13; D: NA; J: TRBJ1-2; V: TRBV11-2; DNA: TGTGCCAGCAGCTTCGACAGGATGGGGGGCTACACCTTC; CDR3: CASSFDRMGGYTF
size: NA; length: 17; D: TRBD1; J: TRBJ1-5; V: TRBV6-1; DNA: TGTGCCAGCAGTGAAGCCCTGGGGGACAGGGCGAATCAGCCCCAGCATTTT; CDR3: CASSEALGDRANQPQHF
size: NA; length: 16; D: NA; J: TRBJ1-2; V: TRBV9; DNA: TGTGCCAGCAGCGTAGGGACAATTTATCCGGCCTATGGCTACACCTTC; CDR3: CASSVGTIYPAYGYTF
size: NA; length: 15; D: NA; J: TRBJ2-7; V: TRBV4-2; DNA: TGTGCCAGCAGCCAAGAGGCCTGGTCCAGCTACGAGCAGTACTTC; CDR3: CASSQEAWSSYEQYF
size: NA; length: 16; D: NA; J: TRBJ1-1; V: TRBV28; DNA: TGTGCCAGCAGTCCCCCATTCGCGGGGATTAACACTGAAGCTTTCTTT; CDR3: CASSPPFAGINTEAFF
size: NA; length: 15; D: NA; J: TRBJ1-2; V: TRBV30; DNA: TGTGCCTGGGGATCCTACAGGGCCCTTAACTATGGCTACACCTTC; CDR3: CAWGSYRALNYGYTF
size: NA; length: 14; D: NA; J: TRBJ2-7; V: TRBV2; DNA: TGTGCCAGCACCACTACGGGGAGATCGGGCGAGCAGTACTTC; CDR3: CASTTTGRSGEQYF
size: NA; length: 15; D: TRBD2; J: TRBJ2-7; V: TRBV13; DNA: TGTGCCAGCAGGCAACTAGCGGGGGGGCTGTACGAGCAGTACTTC; CDR3: CASRQLAGGLYEQYF
size: NA; length: 16; D: NA; J: TRBJ2-7; V: TRBV14; DNA: TGTGCCAGCAGCCAAGATGGCGACAGGCGCTCCTACGAGCAGTACTTC; CDR3: CASSQDGDRRSYEQYF
size: NA; length: 14; D: NA; J: TRBJ2-2; V: TRBV27; DNA: TGTGCCAGCAGTTTTTTCAGGAACACCGGGGAGCTGTTTTTT; CDR3: CASSFFRNTGELFF
size: NA; length: 16; D: TRBD2; J: TRBJ2-1; V: TRBV6-4; DNA: TGTGCCAGCAGTGACTCGGCGGGGGGCGACCTTAATGAGCAGTTCTTC; CDR3: CASSDSAGGDLNEQFF
size: NA; length: 17; D: NA; J: TRBJ2-7; V: TRBV6-1; DNA: TGTGCCAGCAGTGAAGCAAGGGCTCACAGGTGGCCCTACGAGCAGTACTTC; CDR3: CASSEARAHRWPYEQYF
size: NA; length: 17; D: NA; J: TRBJ1-3; V: TRBV28; DNA: TGTGCCAGCAGTATCCCGGGACATCGAAGCTCTGGAAACACCATATATTTT; CDR3: CASSIPGHRSSGNTIYF
size: few; length: 12; D: NA; J: TRBJ1-4; V: TRBV5-6; DNA: TGTGCCAGCAGCTTGGCAGGCGAAAAACTGTTTTTT; CDR3: CASSLAGEKLFF
size: NA; length: 13; D: NA; J: TRBJ2-5; V: TRBV18; DNA: TGTGCCAGCTCACCAAACAGCCCAGAGACCCAGTACTTC; CDR3: CASSPNSPETQYF
size: NA; length: 15; D: TRBD2; J: TRBJ2-1; V: TRBV7-3; DNA: TGTGCCAGCAGCATCAGCGGGAGTGTCGTCAATGAGCAGTTCTTC; CDR3: CASSISGSVVNEQFF
size: NA; length: 18; D: TRBD2; J: TRBJ2-5; V: TRBV5-4; DNA: TGTGCCAGCAGCTTGGCCGATCGGGCAGGGAGGGTCAGGGAGACCCAGTACTTC; CDR3: CASSLADRAGRVRETQYF
size: NA; length: 14; D: NA; J: TRBJ2-3; V: TRBV5-1; DNA: TGCGCCAGCAGTTTGGACCCCCATGAGGGTACGCAGTATTTT; CDR3: CASSLDPHEGTQYF
size: NA; length: 14; D: TRBD2; J: TRBJ2-1; V: TRBV28; DNA: TGTGCCAGCCGCGGCGGGGGGATTTACAATGAGCAGTTCTTC; CDR3: CASRGGGIYNEQFF
size: NA; length: 14; D: TRBD1; J: TRBJ2-7; V: TRBV7-9; DNA: TGTGCCAGCAGCCGGGACAGGGGGTCGGGCAAGCAGTACTTC; CDR3: CASSRDRGSGKQYF
size: NA; length: 16; D: TRBD1; J: TRBJ1-1; V: TRBV28; DNA: TGTGCCAGCAGCACTGACAGGGAAACTATGAACACTGAAGCTTTCTTT; CDR3: CASSTDRETMNTEAFF
size: NA; length: 14; D: TRBD1; J: TRBJ1-1; V: TRBV28; DNA: TGTGCCAGCAGTTTACCGGGACAGAGGTATGAAGCTTTCTTT; CDR3: CASSLPGQRYEAFF
size: NA; length: 13; D: TRBD1; J: TRBJ2-4; V: TRBV27; DNA: TGTGCCAGCAGCCGGACAGGGGGCGGCAGTCAGTACTTC; CDR3: CASSRTGGGSQYF
size: NA; length: 13; D: NA; J: TRBJ2-7; V: TRBV7-8; DNA: TGTGCCAGCAGCTCACTAGGGTCCTACGAGCAGTACTTC; CDR3: CASSSLGSYEQYF
size: NA; length: 16; D: TRBD1; J: TRBJ2-6; V: TRBV19; DNA: TGTGCCAGTAGTATCACAGGGGGCTCTGGGGCCAACGGCCTGACTTTC; CDR3: CASSITGGSGANGLTF
size: NA; length: 17; D: NA; J: TRBJ2-1; V: TRBV9; DNA: TGTGCCAGCAGCGCGCCAACTGGACAGTTATTCTACAATGAGCAGTTCTTC; CDR3: CASSAPTGQLFYNEQFF
size: NA; length: 12; D: NA; J: TRBJ1-3; V: TRBV30; DNA: TGTGCCTGGATTACTAGTGGAAACACCATATATTTT; CDR3: CAWITSGNTIYF
size: NA; length: 15; D: TRBD1; J: TRBJ2-5; V: TRBV11-1; DNA: TGTGCCAGCAGCCAGGGGGCCGGGGGCGGAGAGACCCAGTACTTC; CDR3: CASSQGAGGGETQYF
size: once; length: 12; D: NA; J: TRBJ1-1; V: TRBV11-2; DNA: TGTGCCAGCAGCTTGGCAGGGGCAGAAGCTTTCTTT; CDR3: CASSLAGAEAFF
size: NA; length: 15; D: TRBD1; J: TRBJ2-7; V: TRBV13; DNA: TGTGCCAGCAGCACAAGACAGGGGTTGGCCTACGAGCAGTACTTC; CDR3: CASSTRQGLAYEQYF
size: NA; length: 15; D: TRBD2; J: TRBJ2-1; V: TRBV19; DNA: TGTGCCAGTAGTGTACCTAGCGGGGGTTACAATGAGCAGTTCTTC; CDR3: CASSVPSGGYNEQFF
size: NA; length: 16; D: NA; J: TRBJ1-1; V: TRBV18; DNA: TGTGCCAGCTCACCACGCATCTGGGGCGAGAACACTGAAGCTTTCTTT; CDR3: CASSPRIWGENTEAFF